This T cell receptor beta chain was captured in a study of T cells in Graves' hyperthyroidism and ophthalmopathy. Study information: Upon initial diagnosis and before any treatment, peripheral blood was collected. Study results and caveats: Blood also showed most of the thyroid clonotypes that were expanded above 0.001. A model using 13 V-J features told ophthalmopathy apart from stable hyperthyroidism.

Exclusion of a patient resulted from uncontrolled infection, other autoimmune disease, pregnancy or lactation. Trimming left V 2 bases short and J 5 bases short, with 22 bases between. Germline V gene data show CDR1 as SGHRS and CDR2 as YFSETQ. CDR3 length: 18 residues. This clonotype was observed at least ten times. The antigen remains undetermined. Amplification yielded TCR beta CDR3 regions, with RNA transcripts as the source. RT-PCR in the first round (using the HTBI primer set) targeted the TCR CDR3. TCRdb re-called the multiplex PCR reads through MiXCR, storing one row per CDR3 protein. The table has hundreds of thousands of distinct CDR3 sequences, 14% to 15% seen once.

The chain couples TRBV5-1 to TRBJ2-2; D might be TRBD2 (7 bases). This TCR came from a woman between 40 and 55 years old with Graves' ophthalmopathy. The source material was blood. The CDR3 loop is CASSFPKGGLPRTGELFF. For the CDR3, the DNA is TGCGCCAGCAGCTTCCCAAAGGGGGGGCTTCCGCGGACCGGGGAGCTGTTTTTT.